The clone carrying this T cell receptor (beta chain) was seen more than once but under ten times. This sample is part of a study of blood T cell repertoires in COVID-19. Study context: Samples representing acute and convalescent COVID-19 were sourced from the United States, Italy and Spain. In each case, the material was cDNA or gDNA derived from T cells, B-cell-depleted T cells, or PBMCs.

As originally analysed: Estimated nucleated cell counts came from reference gene primer amplification. Assay: immunoSEQ multiplex PCR; the TCRdb copy retains only in-frame clones and omits some. V, J and clone size were drawn from that table, and D and trimming were deduced from the DNA. The sample comprises roughly 140,000 clones, approximately 80% of which are singletons, and approximately 6.5% rests with the top ten. Looked up from germline, CDR1 is LNHNV and CDR2 is YYDKDF (reference sequence). The CDR3 extends over 15 amino acids. The ends lost 7 bases at V and 0 bases at J; junction bases unmatched: 5.

The clonotype was recovered from a human donor in a cohort sampled during active COVID-19. The sequenced material came from peripheral blood. This chain uses TRBV15 with TRBJ2-2, with 7 positions matching TRBD1. Here the CDR3 DNA reads TGTGCCACCACCCGGGACAGTACGAACACCGGGGAGCTGTTTTTT. Translating gives CATTRDSTNTGELFF.